A selection of T cell receptor beta chains follows, all from one sample in a study of cytomegalovirus exposure and HLA in healthy donors. The table came from immunoSEQ multiplex PCR; TCRdb's copy has only in-frame clones and leaves some out. The table lists about 140,000 clones, less than 80% of them singletons, with 6.5% in the top ten. What was sequenced was PBMCs. The source of these receptors is a man between 35 and 55 years old in good health and CMV-seropositive. The CDR3 runs from the conserved cysteine through the conserved F or W. D genes are given only for firm matches. Some rows have no size entry. The others give once, few or many, or a class for an expanded clone.

v_call: TRBV28; j_call: TRBJ2-5; d_call: NA; clone_size: NA; cdr3_aa: CASSLVDSETQYF; cdr3_nt: TGTGCCAGCAGTTTGGTGGACAGTGAGACCCAGTACTTC
v_call: TRBV19; j_call: TRBJ1-2; d_call: NA; clone_size: NA; cdr3_aa: CASLQTRGNGYTF; cdr3_nt: TGTGCCAGTCTCCAGACTCGAGGGAATGGCTACACCTTC
v_call: TRBV2; j_call: TRBJ2-5; d_call: TRBD2; clone_size: once; cdr3_aa: CASRGTSGRIIETQYF; cdr3_nt: TGTGCCAGCAGGGGGACTAGCGGGAGGATAATAGAGACCCAGTACTTC
v_call: TRBV19; j_call: TRBJ1-1; d_call: NA; clone_size: NA; cdr3_aa: CASSASDSWNTEAFF; cdr3_nt: TGTGCCAGTAGTGCTTCGGACAGCTGGAACACTGAAGCTTTCTTT
v_call: TRBV10-1; j_call: TRBJ1-1; d_call: TRBD1; clone_size: NA; cdr3_aa: CASSGSTGGEAFF; cdr3_nt: TGCGCCAGCAGTGGGTCGACAGGGGGTGAAGCTTTCTTT
v_call: TRBV5-4; j_call: TRBJ1-2; d_call: TRBD1; clone_size: NA; cdr3_aa: CASSRDRGPSGYTF; cdr3_nt: TGTGCCAGCAGCCGGGACAGGGGGCCGAGTGGCTACACCTTC
v_call: TRBV27; j_call: TRBJ2-1; d_call: NA; clone_size: NA; cdr3_aa: CASNPTSFNEQFF; cdr3_nt: TGTGCCAGCAACCCTACTAGTTTCAATGAGCAGTTCTTC
v_call: TRBV5-4; j_call: TRBJ2-7; d_call: TRBD1; clone_size: NA; cdr3_aa: CASSLASWTGPLEQYF; cdr3_nt: TGTGCCAGCAGCTTGGCCTCATGGACAGGGCCGTTGGAGCAGTACTTC
v_call: TRBV11-1; j_call: TRBJ2-1; d_call: NA; clone_size: few; cdr3_aa: CASSLAGHHFYNEQFF; cdr3_nt: TGTGCCAGCAGCTTAGCGGGGCACCATTTCTACAATGAGCAGTTCTTC
v_call: TRBV2; j_call: TRBJ2-5; d_call: TRBD1; clone_size: NA; cdr3_aa: CASGQGVTSLSETQYF; cdr3_nt: TGTGCCAGTGGACAGGGGGTAACCTCCCTATCCGAGACCCAGTACTTC
v_call: TRBV13; j_call: TRBJ2-2; d_call: TRBD2; clone_size: NA; cdr3_aa: CASRSRGVAGELFF; cdr3_nt: TGTGCCAGCAGATCCCGGGGGGTGGCCGGGGAGCTGTTTTTT
v_call: TRBV5-4; j_call: TRBJ2-7; d_call: NA; clone_size: NA; cdr3_aa: CASSPEGLQYEQYF; cdr3_nt: TGTGCCAGCAGCCCGGAGGGCCTTCAGTACGAGCAGTACTTC
v_call: TRBV10-3; j_call: TRBJ2-7; d_call: TRBD1; clone_size: NA; cdr3_aa: CATHETGYSYEQYF; cdr3_nt: TGTGCCACCCATGAGACAGGGTACTCCTACGAGCAGTACTTC
v_call: TRBV6-5; j_call: TRBJ2-5; d_call: TRBD2; clone_size: NA; cdr3_aa: CASTLSLASQETQYF; cdr3_nt: TGTGCCAGCACCTTATCACTAGCGAGCCAAGAGACCCAGTACTTC
v_call: TRBV30; j_call: TRBJ1-1; d_call: NA; clone_size: few; cdr3_aa: CASDEGATEAFF; cdr3_nt: TGTGCCTCTGATGAGGGAGCGACTGAAGCTTTCTTT
v_call: TRBV9; j_call: TRBJ2-7; d_call: NA; clone_size: few; cdr3_aa: CASSVGLGEYEQYF; cdr3_nt: TGTGCCAGCAGCGTGGGGCTCGGTGAATACGAGCAGTACTTC
v_call: TRBV19; j_call: TRBJ1-1; d_call: TRBD1; clone_size: once; cdr3_aa: CASSSTGGRGTEAFF; cdr3_nt: TGTGCCAGTAGCTCAACAGGGGGCAGGGGCACTGAAGCTTTCTTT
v_call: TRBV25-1; j_call: TRBJ1-2; d_call: NA; clone_size: NA; cdr3_aa: CASRTGYGYTF; cdr3_nt: TGTGCCAGCAGGACAGGCTACGGCTACACCTTC
v_call: TRBV9; j_call: TRBJ1-1; d_call: TRBD1; clone_size: NA; cdr3_aa: CASSGGGRMNTEAFF; cdr3_nt: TGTGCCAGCAGTGGAGGGGGCCGCATGAACACTGAAGCTTTCTTT
v_call: TRBV4-1; j_call: TRBJ1-5; d_call: TRBD1; clone_size: few; cdr3_aa: CASSQNRGEQPQHF; cdr3_nt: TGCGCCAGCAGCCAGAACAGGGGAGAACAGCCCCAGCATTTT
v_call: TRBV5-1; j_call: TRBJ1-1; d_call: TRBD1; clone_size: NA; cdr3_aa: CASSWTGDTEAFF; cdr3_nt: TGCGCCAGCAGCTGGACAGGGGACACTGAAGCTTTCTTT
v_call: TRBV30; j_call: TRBJ1-4; d_call: TRBD1; clone_size: NA; cdr3_aa: CAWSDRGLGKLFF; cdr3_nt: TGTGCCTGGAGTGACAGGGGGCTGGGAAAACTGTTTTTT
v_call: TRBV9; j_call: TRBJ1-4; d_call: TRBD1; clone_size: few; cdr3_aa: CASSVGQGLGELFF; cdr3_nt: TGTGCCAGCAGCGTAGGACAGGGTTTGGGAGAACTGTTTTTT
v_call: TRBV6-1; j_call: TRBJ1-5; d_call: NA; clone_size: NA; cdr3_aa: CASRTTFVQPQHF; cdr3_nt: TGTGCCAGCAGAACAACCTTCGTGCAGCCCCAGCATTTT
v_call: TRBV19; j_call: TRBJ2-7; d_call: TRBD1; clone_size: few; cdr3_aa: CASSVGDRAYEQYF; cdr3_nt: TGTGCCAGTAGCGTGGGGGACAGGGCCTACGAGCAGTACTTC
v_call: TRBV27; j_call: TRBJ1-5; d_call: NA; clone_size: NA; cdr3_aa: CASSSPGGRDNQPQHF; cdr3_nt: TGTGCCAGCAGTTCACCCGGAGGGAGGGATAATCAGCCCCAGCATTTT
v_call: TRBV15; j_call: TRBJ2-1; d_call: NA; clone_size: once; cdr3_aa: CATGRIGGISYNEQFF; cdr3_nt: TGTGCCACCGGAAGGATTGGCGGGATTTCCTACAATGAGCAGTTCTTC
v_call: TRBV29-1; j_call: TRBJ1-3; d_call: NA; clone_size: NA; cdr3_aa: CTAVGDTIYF; cdr3_nt: TGCACCGCAGTGGGAGACACCATATATTTT
v_call: TRBV30; j_call: TRBJ2-5; d_call: TRBD2; clone_size: NA; cdr3_aa: CAWRGGSGRWQETQYF; cdr3_nt: TGTGCCTGGAGGGGCGGGAGCGGGAGGTGGCAAGAGACCCAGTACTTC
v_call: TRBV7-9; j_call: TRBJ2-3; d_call: TRBD2; clone_size: NA; cdr3_aa: CASRPLAGRVDSTDTQYF; cdr3_nt: TGTGCCAGCAGACCCTTAGCGGGTCGGGTAGATAGCACAGATACGCAGTATTTT
v_call: TRBV18; j_call: TRBJ2-4; d_call: NA; clone_size: NA; cdr3_aa: CASSPFSGEGGKNIQYF; cdr3_nt: TGTGCCAGCTCACCATTTTCGGGAGAAGGAGGCAAAAACATTCAGTACTTC
v_call: TRBV19; j_call: TRBJ2-7; d_call: TRBD1; clone_size: NA; cdr3_aa: CASSMTGAYEQYF; cdr3_nt: TGTGCCAGTAGTATGACAGGGGCCTACGAGCAGTACTTC
v_call: TRBV6-6; j_call: TRBJ2-1; d_call: NA; clone_size: NA; cdr3_aa: CASSYREGSSYNEQFF; cdr3_nt: TGTGCCAGCAGTTATCGCGAGGGTAGCTCCTACAATGAGCAGTTCTTC
v_call: TRBV29-1; j_call: TRBJ2-5; d_call: TRBD2; clone_size: NA; cdr3_aa: CSVRAGRAETQYF; cdr3_nt: TGCAGCGTTAGAGCGGGACGGGCAGAGACCCAGTACTTC
v_call: TRBV28; j_call: TRBJ1-2; d_call: NA; clone_size: NA; cdr3_aa: CAGTHPGEMGYTF; cdr3_nt: TGTGCCGGCACCCACCCCGGGGAAATGGGCTACACCTTC
v_call: TRBV29-1; j_call: TRBJ2-1; d_call: TRBD2; clone_size: few; cdr3_aa: CSVAGTSNNEQFF; cdr3_nt: TGCAGCGTTGCTGGGACTAGTAACAATGAGCAGTTCTTC
v_call: TRBV30; j_call: TRBJ2-7; d_call: NA; clone_size: NA; cdr3_aa: CAWSVRSSYEQYF; cdr3_nt: TGTGCCTGGAGTGTAAGGAGCTCCTACGAGCAGTACTTC
v_call: TRBV4-1; j_call: TRBJ1-3; d_call: NA; clone_size: NA; cdr3_aa: CASSHQPRGDGNTIYF; cdr3_nt: TGCGCCAGCAGCCACCAACCTAGGGGCGACGGAAACACCATATATTTT
v_call: TRBV19; j_call: TRBJ2-7; d_call: TRBD1; clone_size: NA; cdr3_aa: CASTLGQGAGYEQYF; cdr3_nt: TGTGCCAGTACCCTGGGACAGGGGGCTGGGTACGAGCAGTACTTC
v_call: TRBV7-9; j_call: TRBJ2-3; d_call: NA; clone_size: NA; cdr3_aa: CASTTRGGNADTQYF; cdr3_nt: TGTGCCAGCACAACAAGAGGAGGCAACGCAGATACGCAGTATTTT
v_call: TRBV11-1; j_call: TRBJ2-7; d_call: NA; clone_size: NA; cdr3_aa: CASSLEASARPYEQYF; cdr3_nt: TGTGCCAGCAGCTTGGAAGCTAGCGCCAGACCCTACGAGCAGTACTTC
v_call: TRBV7-9; j_call: TRBJ2-7; d_call: NA; clone_size: NA; cdr3_aa: CASSRTDYYTEQYF; cdr3_nt: TGTGCCAGCAGCAGGACAGACTACTATACCGAGCAGTACTTC
v_call: TRBV30; j_call: TRBJ2-7; d_call: NA; clone_size: NA; cdr3_aa: CAWSRRVEQYF; cdr3_nt: TGTGCCTGGAGTAGGAGGGTCGAGCAGTACTTC
v_call: TRBV10-3; j_call: TRBJ1-5; d_call: NA; clone_size: once; cdr3_aa: CAISESVGEVTSQHF; cdr3_nt: TGTGCCATCAGTGAGTCCGTAGGGGAAGTTACGTCCCAGCATTTT
v_call: TRBV30; j_call: TRBJ1-5; d_call: NA; clone_size: NA; cdr3_aa: CAWSVGGNQPQHF; cdr3_nt: TGTGCCTGGAGTGTGGGGGGTAATCAGCCCCAGCATTTT
v_call: TRBV29-1; j_call: TRBJ2-5; d_call: NA; clone_size: once; cdr3_aa: CSVGTQQETQYF; cdr3_nt: TGCAGCGTGGGGACACAACAAGAGACCCAGTACTTC
v_call: TRBV19; j_call: TRBJ2-2; d_call: NA; clone_size: few; cdr3_aa: CASSITDTGELFF; cdr3_nt: TGTGCCAGTAGTATAACAGACACCGGGGAGCTGTTTTTT
v_call: TRBV7-3; j_call: TRBJ2-1; d_call: NA; clone_size: once; cdr3_aa: CASSRAQGTYNEQFF; cdr3_nt: TGTGCCAGCAGCCGAGCGCAGGGTACCTACAATGAGCAGTTCTTC
v_call: TRBV15; j_call: TRBJ2-3; d_call: NA; clone_size: NA; cdr3_aa: CATSGWTRSTDTQYF; cdr3_nt: TGTGCCACCAGCGGGTGGACTCGTAGCACAGATACGCAGTATTTT
v_call: TRBV30; j_call: TRBJ2-3; d_call: TRBD2; clone_size: NA; cdr3_aa: CAWSVAGGPDTQYF; cdr3_nt: TGTGCCTGGAGTGTGGCGGGAGGGCCAGATACGCAGTATTTT
v_call: TRBV13; j_call: TRBJ2-1; d_call: TRBD2; clone_size: NA; cdr3_aa: CASRLGLAGRNEQFF; cdr3_nt: TGTGCCAGCAGGTTAGGACTAGCGGGACGCAATGAGCAGTTCTTC
v_call: TRBV14; j_call: TRBJ2-1; d_call: TRBD2; clone_size: NA; cdr3_aa: CASSSRTSGSRNEQFF; cdr3_nt: TGTGCCAGCAGCTCGAGGACTAGCGGGAGTAGGAATGAGCAGTTCTTC
v_call: TRBV19; j_call: TRBJ2-7; d_call: TRBD1; clone_size: NA; cdr3_aa: CASSGQGDEQYF; cdr3_nt: TGTGCCAGTAGTGGACAGGGCGACGAGCAGTACTTC
v_call: TRBV9; j_call: TRBJ2-5; d_call: TRBD2; clone_size: NA; cdr3_aa: CASSKGAGGPPETQYF; cdr3_nt: TGTGCCAGCAGCAAGGGGGCGGGAGGGCCCCCAGAGACCCAGTACTTC
v_call: TRBV10-1; j_call: TRBJ2-7; d_call: NA; clone_size: NA; cdr3_aa: CASSAYTSGPYEQYF; cdr3_nt: TGCGCCAGCAGTGCTTACACTTCAGGTCCCTACGAGCAGTACTTC
v_call: TRBV9; j_call: TRBJ1-1; d_call: NA; clone_size: NA; cdr3_aa: CASSPRQYTEAFF; cdr3_nt: TGTGCCAGCAGCCCCCGACAGTACACTGAAGCTTTCTTT
v_call: TRBV7-9; j_call: TRBJ1-1; d_call: NA; clone_size: NA; cdr3_aa: CASNPSGNTEAFF; cdr3_nt: TGTGCCAGCAACCCCTCAGGGAACACTGAAGCTTTCTTT